This paragraph reports one T cell receptor (beta chain). Trimming stripped 1 base from V and 7 bases from J, with 20 bases between. This CDR3 has 17 residues. Germline values: CDR1 SGHVS, CDR2 FQNEAQ. The sample is drawn from a study of cytomegalovirus exposure and HLA in healthy donors. In the PCR, 60 Vbeta and 13 Jbeta primers were used. TCRdb keeps only in-frame clones here, not all; method: immunoSEQ multiplex PCR. The sample includes about 160,000 clones, more than 80% of them seen just once. This TCR was sampled from a woman aged 18-29 years in good health and CMV-seronegative. V gene TRBV7-8 combines with J gene TRBJ2-1, with TRBD2 as a possible D gene (5 bases). Sequences were obtained from PBMCs. CDR3 nucleotides: TGTGCCAGCAGCTTAGGGACTTTGGGCCTACGACGGAATGAGCAGTTCTTC. Protein sequence: CASSLGTLGLRRNEQFF.